This record concerns one T cell receptor beta chain sequence. The sample originates from a study of blood T cell repertoires in COVID-19. About the study: Nucleic acid was either cDNA or gDNA, and it came from T cells, B-cell-depleted T cells, or PBMCs.

Per germline, CDR1 SGDLS and CDR2 YYNGEE. The CDR3 runs to 14 residues. Trimming removed 0 bases from V and 5 bases from J, with 11 bases in between. In the authors' workflow: Using reference gene primer amplification, nucleated cell counts were estimated. Data came from immunoSEQ multiplex PCR; TCRdb stores just in-frame clones and leaves some out. The V and J calls and clone size come from that table; D and trimming were worked out from the DNA. The table includes about 200,000 clones, around 86% detected once. Ages ranged from about 18 to 89 years, with residence in some 25 US areas. The source is a woman in her forties or fifties with acute COVID-19. The J gene is TRBJ1-2, the V gene TRBV9; D may be TRBD1 (5 bases). Sequenced material: PBMCs or T cells enriched from blood (not recorded which). For the CDR3, the DNA is TGTGCCAGCAGCGTAGCTGACAGCCGGTATGGCTACACCTTC. It is translated as CASSVADSRYGYTF.